This paragraph reports one T cell receptor beta chain. The data derive from a study of control samples from healthy donors and cancer patients. With 4 bases removed from V and 8 bases from J, the gap between germline ends came to 20 bases. CDR3 size: 16 residues. The germline V gene has CDR1 WSHSY and CDR2 SAAADI. Assay: immunoSEQ multiplex PCR; the TCRdb copy retains only in-frame clones and omits some. The profile shows some 200,000 clones, 85% to 95% of them singletons. This sequence originates from a man between 50 and 59 years old in good health. The V and J genes are TRBV10-2 and TRBJ1-4; no definite D call. Source material: blood. CDR3 nucleotide sequence: TGCGCCAGCAGTGGCGTTTTGACGGTGGATAGCGAAAAACTGTTTTTT. It translates to CASSGVLTVDSEKLFF.